In this sample, the clone carrying this T cell receptor (beta chain) turned up a few times. The sample originates from a study of blood T cell repertoires in COVID-19. Study summary: The cDNA or gDNA used as material had been derived from T cells, B-cell-depleted T cells, or PBMCs.

Trimming left V 6 bases short and J 3 bases short, with 9 bases between. CDR3 length: 12 residues. In the original analysis: Amplification of reference gene primers was used by the study to estimate nucleated cell counts. This table comes from immunoSEQ multiplex PCR, and its TCRdb copy is limited to in-frame clones, with some not included. The D gene and trimming were derived from the DNA, and the V and J assignments and clone size from that table. The table lists 86,000 or so clones, 91% of them singletons. The specimen was peripheral blood. This receptor was identified in a woman between 45 and 60 years old in a cohort sampled during active COVID-19. The chain links TRBV12-3 or TRBV12-4 to TRBJ2-7; the D gene is possibly TRBD2 (7 bases). The CDR3 bases are TGTGCCAGCAGGCGGGGGCTCTACGAGCAGTACTTC. Amino acid sequence: CASRRGLYEQYF.